This T cell receptor beta chain was sequenced during a study of shared clonotypes between healthy human individuals. Study observations and caveats: Few donors restricted represented genetic and exposure-history diversity. Relative to clonotypes present in all four donors, those not shared had lower generation probabilities.

The CDR3 has 17 amino acids. Germline V gene data show CDR1 as SGHNT and CDR2 as YYREEE (reference sequence). V shed 3 bases and J shed 0 bases, with 13 bases lying between them. To note about this clone: What it recognizes is unknown.

Sorted-subset replicate PCR reactions contained 200 to 250 ng DNA, corresponding to some 29,000 T cell genomes. Generated by immunoSEQ multiplex PCR, the TCRdb table keeps only in-frame clones and is missing some. The sample holds just over 2,000,000 clones; around 95% are singletons and the top ten take more than 0.1%. The sample comprised naive CD4+ T cells sorted from blood. Documented subset: CD45RA+ positively selected. J is TRBJ2-6 and V is TRBV5-4; a possible D gene is TRBD1 (5 bases). This TCR was recovered from a young man in good health. The CDR3 nucleotides read TGTGCCAGCAGCTGGACACGTTCCTACTCTGGGGCCAACGTCCTGACTTTC. As protein: CASSWTRSYSGANVLTF.